This T cell receptor (beta chain) was profiled in a study of blood T cell repertoires in COVID-19. The overall study: Samples of COVID-19 (acute and convalescent) were obtained from the United States, Italy and Spain. T cells, B-cell-depleted T cells, or PBMCs supplied cDNA or gDNA.

The CDR3 has 13 residues. The V gene lost 0 bases and the J gene lost 3 bases, with 5 bases spanning the gap. The V gene's germline CDR1 is KGHSH and CDR2 LQKENI. How the authors handled the data: Estimation of nucleated cell counts relied on the amplification of reference gene primers. Clones were read by immunoSEQ multiplex PCR, and TCRdb kept only the in-frame ones, dropping some. V, J and clone size were drawn from that table, and D and trimming were deduced from the DNA. The sample yields about 100,000 clones, around four fifths seen once. The chain uses TRBV18 and TRBJ1-2, with D uncertain. The receptor comes from a man aged 65-85 years with active or convalescent COVID-19. The sequencing input was peripheral blood. The CDR3 DNA sequence: TGTGCCAGCTCACCACCGGGAGACTATGGCTACACCTTC. Translated, it gives CASSPPGDYGYTF.